Described below is a single T cell receptor (beta chain) sequence and its context. Its antigen has not been determined. Base quality data are lacking; no much larger clone is found one base away. Taken from cysteine to phenylalanine, the CDR3 has 12 residues. Only CDR3 DNA remains: 36 bases, in frame from the first base. Between the V and J ends, shortened by 2 bases and 3 bases respectively, the junction contains 5 bases. The germline V gene encodes CDR1 SNHLY and CDR2 FYNNEI. The cohort was made up of 666 healthy bone marrow donors. At the time of sampling, every cohort member was nominally healthy, though immune exposures that went unrecorded were likely present. The donor tested CMV seronegative, placing the donor among the 300 to 450 seronegative members of the cohort. A peripheral blood sample was collected from each donor, and TCR beta sequencing was performed on peripheral blood mononuclear cells. The Qiagen DNeasy Blood Extraction Kit was used to extract genomic DNA from the blood cell samples.

This entry belongs to a study of cytomegalovirus exposure and HLA in healthy donors (dated by TCRdb to 2017 to 2019). Notes on the research overall: An earlier analysis of 587 of the donors reported 276 Gb of sequence data and roughly 120 million unique TCR beta sequences obtained from roughly 170 million T cells. The T cell repertoires of around 670 subjects were profiled by immunosequencing and related to cytomegalovirus serostatus. To predict cytomegalovirus infection status, the study brought together high-throughput TCR immunosequencing, statistical association of individual TCRs with disease status, and machine learning. Genome-wide SNP genotypes for about 65% of the roughly 700 donors were used in a later genetic analysis, which treated that subset as a discovery cohort. Every discovery cohort repertoire had been produced on one sequencing platform. Typing coverage differed by locus: A, B, C, DRB1 and DQB1 were typed in roughly 620-640 donors, DQA1 in about 560, DPA1 in roughly 590, and DPB1 in 400 to 490. HLA typing included class I and class II loci at four-digit resolution. The genetic ancestry cluster associated with self-reported Caucasian donors included 81% of the approximately 410 genotyped donors. In a later analysis, previously published TCR beta repertoires from several hundred donors were re-analyzed and high-resolution HLA genotyping was added so that TCR occurrence patterns could be studied. The study aimed to test whether cataloging public T cell receptors could reveal signatures of past pathogen exposure. About five DR-DQ haplotypes were treated as single units for association and clustering because of strong linkage in the cohort. Roughly 320 gigabases of sequencing data and around 85 million unique TCR sequences made up an early release that covered 640 HLA-typed donors. In addition to the first cohort of 650 to 800 subjects, a separate validation cohort of 130 or so different subjects was used. Donor age, sex, ethnicity and CMV serostatus were compiled together with the repertoire data. Rather than using new phenotypic data, the later analysis identified candidate immune exposures from TCR beta sequences and from how often those sequences occurred across donors. An earlier analysis of 587 of the donors used high-throughput TCR beta sequencing to judge whether each TCR beta V gene segment behaved as functional or pseudogenic. Among approximately 370 genotyped donors of the cohort, an average of approximately 200,000 unique TCR beta nucleotide sequences was sequenced per donor, of which about 19% were non-productive. Results the study describes overall, beyond this receptor: In the study, about 150 TCR beta chains were listed as associated with cytomegalovirus. According to a later analysis, parvovirus B19, influenza, CMV and Epstein-Barr virus appeared linked to several top co-occurrence clusters. For the cohort, immune exposure information was limited to CMV serostatus. A group of highly shared sequence variants was considered likely to be a technical artifact of the sequencing pipeline. Some IMGT-functional V segments, including TRBV6-2 and TRBV6-3, could not be told apart with the 87-base-pair reads, so those segments were excluded. Because some donors lacked HLA typing at each locus, the association tests relied only on the typed subset. A further reported finding was that TCR beta sequences accurately predicted the HLA-A and HLA-B alleles for most subjects in the first cohort. Presence/absence analyses assumed roughly uniform sequencing depth across donors, an assumption that may not hold. In a later genetic analysis, a missense DCLRE1C variant was associated with V-gene and J-gene trimming of TCR beta chains, and the association was replicated in an independent cohort. In vitro tests confirmed that a few of the cytomegalovirus-associated TCR beta chains recognize cytomegalovirus antigens. The classifier was reported to diagnose cytomegalovirus status with high specificity and sensitivity in both the original and validation cohorts. The earlier analysis of 587 of the donors excluded some 16 rarely observed V segments, including chromosome 9 orphons, because counts were too low. The authors suggested that the approach could potentially be extended to other disease states and immunological phenotypes. This cohort had only TCR beta chains sequenced, and the lack of alpha or paired-chain data limited which features could be detected. In a later analysis, most CMV-associated TCR beta chains were found to appear HLA-restricted, with HLA associations seemingly driven largely by CMV exposure. When HLA alleles, especially DR and DQ, strongly co-occurred, attributing TCR associations to individual alleles was difficult. Across donors, most TCR sequences were observed very rarely, whereas some public TCRs were present in many individuals. Linkage disequilibrium might explain the correlated functional status among segregating V segments, but an unknown experimental factor could not be ruled out. Compared with the roughly 600-donor mean, donors in an Asian-associated ancestry cluster had fewer N-insertions in productive TCRs, according to a later genetic analysis. A later analysis found that HLA-associated TCR beta chains were more clonally expanded and had lower generation probabilities than equally common non-associated chains. In an earlier analysis of some 500 of the donors, most TCR beta V segments appeared in productive rearrangements about 87% or about 30% of the time, broadly matching IMGT annotations. At a false discovery rate of 0.05, a later analysis linked about 16,000 TCR beta sequences to specific HLA alleles. A later analysis found that TCR association rates varied across HLA loci, with DRB1 alleles showing the most associated TCRs and HLA-C alleles the fewest.

Libraries were prepared through the immunoSEQ multiplex PCR assay. The multiplex PCR relied on a mix of 60 forward primers for TCR Vbeta segments and 13 reverse primers for TCR Jbeta segments. Amplification of the CDR3 region of rearranged TCR beta genes was performed with a multiplex PCR assay on genomic DNA. The amplified TCR beta libraries were sequenced on the Illumina HiSeq System as 87-base-pair reads. Regarding the original processing steps: In a later analysis, tens of millions of unique TCR beta chains were counted across the 690 or so repertoires, and about 9.9 million of these chains were shared by at least two donors. Raw reads were error-corrected and collapsed into unique sequences by a nearest-neighbor algorithm in which closely related sequences were merged to remove PCR and sequencing errors. Alignment of CDR3 sequences to IMGT reference sequences was used to assign V, D and J gene segments. For a sequence to be retained, a match of at least six nucleotides to both a V gene segment and a J gene segment was required. A rearrangement was called productive if the CDR3 had no stop codons and remained in frame with V and J, and every other rearrangement was called non-productive. CDR3 was defined by IMGT convention, running from the second conserved V-encoded cysteine to the conserved J-encoded phenylalanine. In an earlier analysis of around 540 of the donors, sequences lacking an unambiguous match to a single V gene segment were excluded. In an earlier analysis of 450 to 700 of the donors, V segments were called functional above 56.7% productive rearrangements and were called segregating when the between-donor standard deviation exceeded 5%. A statistical classification framework was developed to diagnose cytomegalovirus status using the catalog of TCR beta chain sequences. A later analysis assigned V and J genes by comparing TCR nucleotide sequences with IMGT/GENE-DB human TR gene sequences. A later analysis assigned CDR3 sequences and most-parsimonious VDJ recombination scenarios with the TCRdist pipeline. A later analysis defined each TCR beta chain by its CDR3 amino acid sequence plus V-gene family, and excluded reads lacking a unique V-gene family. A later analysis removed 500 to 650 highly shared, low-generation-probability nucleotide sequences to deal with suspected cross-contamination and a sequencing artifact. In a later analysis, a clonal expansion index was calculated for each public chain from normalized within-repertoire ranks of inferred template counts. A later analysis computed generation probabilities with a VDJ recombination model fitted to out-of-frame rearrangements, and checked the results against IGoR. In a later analysis, TCR-TCR, TCR-HLA and TCR-CMV co-occurrence was scored with hypergeometric tests, and a repertoire-size bias correction was applied to TCR pairs. In a later analysis, false discovery rates were estimated by permuting HLA or CMV assignments 20 times. In a later analysis, co-occurring TCRs were grouped using DBSCAN, and TCRdist sequence similarity was added for clustering within HLA-allele-positive subsets. Repertoires with fewer than 30,000 or more than 120,000 public chains were left out of co-occurrence clustering, as were about five repertoires with anomalous nucleotide sharing. This is the immuneACCESS table as TCRdb keeps it, with only in-frame sequences that have V and J called. A part of the clones is gone; compared with another copy, unresolved V genes explain less than half, and the rest is unexplained. V and J calls and clone size follow that table, whereas D and trimming were derived from the DNA. The sample yields about 200,000 clones; approximately 86% were counted once. Of the sample, less than 0.35% falls within the top ten clones.

The chain is encoded by TRBV2 joined to TRBJ2-7, with the D gene not clear enough to name. Sequencing was done on a sample of PBMCs. The sequence was collected from a woman in her thirties in good health and CMV-seronegative. For the CDR3, the sequence is CASSERSYEQYF. The sequenced DNA is TGTGCCAGCAGTGAACGGAGCTACGAGCAGTACTTC.